Below, 15 T cell receptor beta chains from the same sample are listed, as sequenced in a study of cytomegalovirus exposure and HLA in healthy donors. PCR used 60 Vbeta primers and 13 Jbeta primers. This table comes from immunoSEQ multiplex PCR, and its TCRdb copy is limited to in-frame clones, with some not included. The table lists about 190,000 clones, over 70% of them singletons. The sequenced material came from PBMCs. The receptor source for this set is a woman aged 18-29 years in good health and CMV-seronegative.

The V gene is TRBV29-1, the J gene TRBJ2-7; weak D call: TRBD1 (6 bases). The germline V gene has CDR1 SQVTM and CDR2 ANQGSEA. V lost 5 bases, J lost 4 bases, and 12 bases lay in between. CDR3 length equals 12 residues. CDR3 sequence (DNA): TGCAGCGTTCGATTACAGGGATACGAGCAGTACTTC. It translates to CSVRLQGYEQYF.

The CDR3 nucleotides read TGTGCCAGCTCACCACCGACGTCGGGGAACTATGGCTACACCTTC. Translated: CASSPPTSGNYGYTF. The V gene is TRBV18, the J gene TRBJ1-2; D remains ambiguous. The CDR3 is 15 amino acids. Deletions cut 0 bases from V and 2 bases from J, with 10 bases between. CDR1 and CDR2 from the germline V gene are KGHSH and LQKENI.

This chain links TRBV19 with TRBJ2-7, with D possibly matching TRBD1 (7 bases). Germline V gene lookup returns CDR1 LNHDA and CDR2 SQIVND (reference sequence). CDR3 length: 13 amino acids. V shed 11 bases and J shed 2 bases, with 16 bases lying between them. As DNA, the CDR3 is TGTGCCGCTGGCGGGACAGACACCTACGAGCAGTACTTC. Amino acid sequence: CAAGGTDTYEQYF.

This clone was seen a few times. A read error may produce the germline difference seen at one junction end. The chain carries TRBV28 and TRBJ2-7; 14 bases map to TRBD2. The germline V gene encodes CDR1 MDHEN and CDR2 SYDVKM. The CDR3 is 14 amino acids. The chain's CDR3 is CASKVGLAGAEQDF. The CDR3 nucleotides are TGTGCCAGCAAGGTGGGACTAGCGGGGGCGGAACAGGACTTC.

The chain combines TRBV11-2 with TRBJ2-7, with 8 bases lining up with TRBD1. Looked up from germline, CDR1 is SGHAT and CDR2 is FQNNGV. This CDR3 contains 14 residues. V was pared by 5 bases and J by 6 bases, with 9 bases of the junction left unmatched. CDR3 loop: CASSPDRGRSEQYF. The CDR3 DNA reads as TGTGCCAGCAGCCCTGACAGGGGACGAAGCGAGCAGTACTTC.

The V call is TRBV30, the J call TRBJ1-6, with a weak D call TRBD1 (6 bases). V was clipped by 0 bases and J by 10 bases, with 16 bases between them. Germline-derived CDR1 and CDR2 are GTSNPN and SVGIG (reference sequence). The CDR3 is 15 amino acids. The CDR3 sequence is CAWSVGRGIGSPLHF. Written as DNA, the CDR3 is TGTGCCTGGAGTGTAGGCAGGGGCATTGGCTCACCCCTCCACTTT.

V gene TRBV15 combines with J gene TRBJ1-2, with a possible D match to TRBD1 (6 bases). CDR3 length: 14 residues. The V end lost 3 bases, the J end lost 1 base, and 9 bases lay between the germline ends. Germline V gene sequence: CDR1 LNHNV, CDR2 YYDKDF (reference sequence). Written as DNA, the CDR3 is TGTGCCACCAGCAGGGACAGAAATAACTATGGCTACACCTTC. Amino acid sequence: CATSRDRNNYGYTF. Supplemented by reference TRBV15 and TRBJ1-2, the full variable domain reads DAMVIQNPRYQVTQFGKPVTLSCSQTLNHNVMYWYQQKSSQAPKLLFHYYDKDFNNEADTPDNFQSRRPNTSFCFLDIRSPGLGDTAMYLCATSRDRNNYGYTFGSGTRLTVV.

V is TRBV28 and J is TRBJ1-5; 7 bases map to TRBD1. The CDR3 is 14 residues long. From germline, CDR1 is MDHEN and CDR2 SYDVKM. V shed 5 bases, J shed 7 bases, and the junction held 8 bases outside the gene matches. This CDR3 is CASSNTGAGQPQHF. The CDR3 DNA is TGTGCCAGCAGTAACACAGGGGCCGGACAGCCCCAGCATTTT.

J is TRBJ2-2 and V is TRBV7-6; possible D gene TRBD1, 5 bases. V lost 1 base and J lost 5, with 14 bases in between. This CDR3 contains 16 residues. Germline CDR1 and CDR2: SGHVS and FNYEAQ. This chain's CDR3 is CASSLVAGILTGELFF. In DNA form, the CDR3 reads TGTGCCAGCAGCTTAGTAGCAGGGATTCTTACCGGGGAGCTGTTTTTT.

The chain couples TRBV5-6 to TRBJ1-2, with D possibly being TRBD1 (6 bases). Germline loops: CDR1 SGHDT, CDR2 YYEEEE. V was trimmed by 0 bases and J by 8 bases, leaving 11 bases between them. The CDR3 runs 13 residues. CDR3 bases: TGTGCCAGCAGCTTGGACAGGGAAGGCGGCTACACCTTC. Its translation: CASSLDREGGYTF.

J is TRBJ2-3 and V is TRBV4-2; 12 positions match TRBD2. Per germline, CDR1 LGHNA and CDR2 YNFKEQ. V dropped 1 base and J dropped 1; count of bases not matched to a gene: 6. The CDR3 runs 18 residues. The CDR3 protein is CASSQVLAGGLGTDTQYF. The CDR3 DNA sequence: TGTGCCAGCAGCCAAGTTCTAGCGGGGGGGCTGGGCACAGATACGCAGTATTTT.

This chain links TRBV7-9 with TRBJ1-2; 8 nucleotides agree with TRBD1. The germline V gene encodes CDR1 SEHNR and CDR2 FQNEAQ (reference sequence). The ends lost 1 base at V and 4 bases at J; junction bases unmatched: 5. The CDR3 spans 15 residues. The CDR3 loop is CASSLGGQGPYGYTF. In DNA, the CDR3 is TGTGCCAGCAGCTTAGGAGGACAGGGACCCTATGGCTACACCTTC.

This clone was seen a few times. This chain uses TRBV27 with TRBJ2-7, with D tentatively TRBD2 (6 bases). Trimming pared 6 bases from V and 6 bases from J, leaving 15 bases between. Germline CDR1 and CDR2: MNHEY and SMNVEV (reference sequence). CDR3 size: 13 residues. CDR3 amino acids: CASSFGGNREQYF. The DNA for the CDR3 is TGTGCCAGCAGCTTTGGGGGGAATCGCGAGCAGTACTTC.

The chain has TRBV7-9 and TRBJ1-5; no firm D call. Germline V CDR1 and CDR2: SEHNR, FQNEAQ (reference sequence). V was clipped by 5 bases and J by 1 base, with 9 bases between them. The CDR3 sequence is 14 residues long. For the CDR3, the DNA is TGTGCCAGCAGCGAAGCGGGGAGCAATCAGCCCCAGCATTTT. Translation: CASSEAGSNQPQHF.

This sequence joins TRBV10-3 and TRBJ1-5, with 8 bases matching TRBD1. The CDR3 has 14 residues. Germline V gene sequence: CDR1 ENHRY, CDR2 SYGVKD. The junction had 5 bases not matched to a gene; V was cut back by 10 bases and J by 0 bases. The CDR3 reads CASSTGDSNQPQHF. The CDR3, as DNA: TGTGCCAGCTCGACAGGGGATAGCAATCAGCCCCAGCATTTT.